One and the same sample provided the 8 T cell receptor beta chains below, sequenced in a study of human CD8 memory T cell subsets. Production of TCR beta libraries used UMI-labeled 5' RACE as the method. Reprocessing the 5' RACE reads, TCRdb reports a single entry for every CDR3 protein and omits DNA. This repertoire includes roughly 16,000 distinct CDR3 sequences. Sequenced material: CD8+ stem-like memory T cells (TSCM and TCM) sorted from PBMCs. The sample's subset: stem-like memory CD8 T cells (TSTEM), CCR7+ PD-1- TIGIT-. The receptors come from a human donor in good health.

Considering frequency, this clonotype is medium-sized. This chain links TRBV7-8 with TRBJ2-2; without DNA, the TCRdb call of TRBD2 cannot be checked. CDR3 length equals 20 residues. CDR1 and CDR2 (germline): SGHVS, FQNEAQ. The CDR3 region is CASSFRLAGDLNPNTGELFF.

The CDR3 is CASSPYGSETGGLVSYNEQFF. V usage is TRBV5-1 and J usage is TRBJ2-1; lacking DNA, the TRBD2 call made by TCRdb goes unchecked. The CDR3 contains 21 residues. The germline CDR1 and CDR2 sequences are SGHRS and YFSETQ. Full variable domain (rest looked up from reference TRBV5-1 and TRBJ2-1): KAGVTQTPRYLIKTRGQQVTLSCSPISGHRSVSWYQQTPGQGLQFLFEYFSETQRNKGNFPGRFSGRQFSNSRSEMNVSTLELGDSALYLCASSPYGSETGGLVSYNEQFFGPGTRLTVL.

The chain recombines TRBV3-1 with TRBJ1-4; TCRdb outputs TRBD1, but without DNA this stays unchecked. The CDR3 consists of 15 residues. Germline-derived CDR1 and CDR2 are LGHDT and YNNKEL (reference sequence). The CDR3 here is CASSQVGTGREKLFF. Filled out from reference TRBV3-1 and TRBJ1-4, the complete variable domain reads DTAVSQTPKYLVTQMGNDKSIKCEQNLGHDTMYWYKQDSKKFLKIMFSYNNKELIINETVPNRFSPKSPDKAHLNLHINSLELGDSAVYFCASSQVGTGREKLFFGSGTQLSVL.

V gene TRBV12-3 or TRBV12-4 combines with J gene TRBJ2-7; TCRdb selects TRBD1, and the lack of DNA leaves this call unchecked. The CDR3 spans 15 residues. CDR3 protein: CASSWAGTRSYEQYF.

The genes are TRBV7-9 and TRBJ1-4. Germline CDR1 is SEHNR and CDR2 is FQNEAQ (reference sequence). The CDR3 contains 16 residues. CDR3 amino acids: CASSLVLATTNEKLFF.

The J gene is TRBJ1-1, the V gene TRBV15. The CDR3 spans 15 residues. Looked up from germline, CDR1 is LNHNV and CDR2 is YYDKDF (reference sequence). The CDR3 sequence: CATSRDLFLNTEAFF. Full variable domain (remainder filled in from reference TRBV15 and TRBJ1-1): DAMVIQNPRYQVTQFGKPVTLSCSQTLNHNVMYWYQQKSSQAPKLLFHYYDKDFNNEADTPDNFQSRRPNTSFCFLDIRSPGLGDTAMYLCATSRDLFLNTEAFFGQGTRLTVV.

The chain joins TRBV9 to TRBJ2-7; there is no DNA to check the TCRdb D call of TRBD2. From germline, CDR1 is SGDLS and CDR2 YYNGEE. The CDR3 totals 15 residues. CDR3 sequence: CASSVGPSDIGEQYF.

V and J are TRBV7-7 and TRBJ2-1; TCRdb lists TRBD2, though no DNA is available to test this call. CDR3 length equals 16 residues. CDR1 and CDR2 from the germline V gene are SSHAT and FNYEAQ (reference sequence). CDR3 sequence: CASSRLAGGSHNEQFF.